A selection of T cell receptor beta chains follows, all from one sample in a study of patients and donors after allogeneic stem cell transplantation. TCRdb redid the calling of the RT-PCR reads with MiXCR, one entry per CDR3 protein. The table lists approximately 250,000 distinct CDR3 sequences, around an eighth of them singletons. The sequencing input was blood, either unsorted or a sorted T cell fraction (not recorded which). Every receptor here comes from a human donor who was either an allogeneic HSCT recipient or a stem cell or donor lymphocyte infusion donor (not recorded which). It is not recorded whose cells these are; they may come from a transplant donor. The CDR3 runs from the conserved cysteine through the conserved F or W. Fields, in order: J gene, V gene, D gene, clone size, CDR3 DNA, CDR3 protein. The D gene is left open where the match is weak. Size tells how often a clone was seen (once, few, many) or the class of an expanded clone, and some rows leave it out.

J gene: TRBJ1-1
V gene: TRBV4-2
D gene: TRBD1
clone size: -
CDR3 DNA: TGTGCCAGCAGCCAAGGGACAGGGCCTGAAGCTTTCTTT
CDR3 protein: CASSQGTGPEAFF

J gene: TRBJ2-7
V gene: TRBV4-1
D gene: -
clone size: few
CDR3 DNA: TGCGCCAGCAGCCAACCCCCGGACCTCTTCTCCTACGAGCAGTACTTC
CDR3 protein: CASSQPPDLFSYEQYF

J gene: TRBJ1-2
V gene: TRBV5-6
D gene: TRBD1
clone size: -
CDR3 DNA: TGTGCCAGCAGCAGATATGGGACAGGGTATGGCTACACCTTC
CDR3 protein: CASSRYGTGYGYTF

J gene: TRBJ2-7
V gene: TRBV7-2
D gene: TRBD2
clone size: few
CDR3 DNA: TGTGCCAGCAGCTCCCGGACTAGCGGGAGTCGTGAGCAGTACTTC
CDR3 protein: CASSSRTSGSREQYF

J gene: TRBJ2-3
V gene: TRBV7-2
D gene: TRBD2
clone size: few
CDR3 DNA: TGTGCCAGCATCCTTCTCCCTCTAGCGGGGTCCACAGATACGCAGTATTTT
CDR3 protein: CASILLPLAGSTDTQYF

J gene: TRBJ1-4
V gene: TRBV29-1
D gene: -
clone size: few
CDR3 DNA: TGCAGCGTTGATTCTGGACAAGGAGAGACTAATGAAAAACTGTTTTTT
CDR3 protein: CSVDSGQGETNEKLFF

J gene: TRBJ2-7
V gene: TRBV12-3/TRBV12-4
D gene: TRBD2
clone size: -
CDR3 DNA: TGTGCCAGCAGGAGGAGCGGGAGAAGATCCTACGAGCAGTACTTC
CDR3 protein: CASRRSGRRSYEQYF

J gene: TRBJ1-4
V gene: TRBV29-1
D gene: -
clone size: many
CDR3 DNA: TGCAGCGGTTACAGGGACGGAAAACTGTTTTTT
CDR3 protein: CSGYRDGKLFF

J gene: TRBJ2-2
V gene: TRBV6-1
D gene: TRBD2
clone size: -
CDR3 DNA: TGTGCCAGCGTTTTTCCGACTAGCCCCACCGGGGAGCTGTTTTTT
CDR3 protein: CASVFPTSPTGELFF

J gene: TRBJ1-1
V gene: TRBV6-1
D gene: -
clone size: few
CDR3 DNA: TGTGCCAGCACCGATACAGCAGCAAGGAAGAACACTGAAGCTTTCTTT
CDR3 protein: CASTDTAARKNTEAFF

J gene: TRBJ2-1
V gene: TRBV5-1
D gene: -
clone size: many
CDR3 DNA: TGCGCCAGCAGCCTCCTCGGGACGGAGACCAATGAGCAGTTCTTC
CDR3 protein: CASSLLGTETNEQFF

J gene: TRBJ1-1
V gene: TRBV20-1
D gene: TRBD1
clone size: -
CDR3 DNA: TGCAGTGCTAAGGACAGGGGGGAATACACTGAAGCTTTCTTT
CDR3 protein: CSAKDRGEYTEAFF

J gene: TRBJ2-1
V gene: TRBV20-1
D gene: -
clone size: few
CDR3 DNA: TGCAGTGCCCCCGAGGGGTTCGAGCAGTTCTTC
CDR3 protein: CSAPEGFEQFF

J gene: TRBJ1-6
V gene: TRBV6-1
D gene: TRBD1
clone size: -
CDR3 DNA: TGTGCCAGCAGTGGAGACAGGGTTAACGGAACACCCCTCCACTTT
CDR3 protein: CASSGDRVNGTPLHF

J gene: TRBJ2-1
V gene: TRBV5-1
D gene: TRBD2
clone size: few
CDR3 DNA: TGCGCCAGCAGCTTACTAGCGGGAAGGGCCTACAATGAGCAGTTCTTC
CDR3 protein: CASSLLAGRAYNEQFF